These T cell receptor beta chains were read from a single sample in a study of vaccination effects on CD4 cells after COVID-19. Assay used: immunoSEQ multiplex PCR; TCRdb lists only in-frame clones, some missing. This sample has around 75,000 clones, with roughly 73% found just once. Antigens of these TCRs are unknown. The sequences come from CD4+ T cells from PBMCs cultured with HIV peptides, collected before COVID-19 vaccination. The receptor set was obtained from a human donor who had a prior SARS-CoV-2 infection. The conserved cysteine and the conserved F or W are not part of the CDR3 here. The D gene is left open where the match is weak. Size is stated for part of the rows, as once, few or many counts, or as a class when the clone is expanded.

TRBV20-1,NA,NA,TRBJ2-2,SASRGMTGGNTGELF
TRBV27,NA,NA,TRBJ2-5,ASSPARFRETQY
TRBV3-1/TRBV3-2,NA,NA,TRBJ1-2,ASSQRRFVGRLNYGYT
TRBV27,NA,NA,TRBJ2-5,ASSITRRAQETQY
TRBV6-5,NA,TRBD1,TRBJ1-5,ASKKTGGNQPQH
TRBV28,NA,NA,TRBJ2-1,ASTGVGFTYNEQF
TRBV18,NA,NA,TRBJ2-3,ASSPKSTDTQY
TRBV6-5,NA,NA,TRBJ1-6,ASRGPSSYNSPLH
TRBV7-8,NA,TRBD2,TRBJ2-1,ASSLGLAGGLWNEQF
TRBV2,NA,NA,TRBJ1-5,ASKGEGQPQH
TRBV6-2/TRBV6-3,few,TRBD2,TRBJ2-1,ASSYFAGDLNEQF
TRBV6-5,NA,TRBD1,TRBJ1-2,ASTSGTAAYGYT
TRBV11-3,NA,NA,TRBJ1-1,ASSLRGRAEAF
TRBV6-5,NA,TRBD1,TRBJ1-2,ASRLTGGLGYT
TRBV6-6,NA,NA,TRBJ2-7,ASRGLIADHEQY